This TCR beta chain appears in the sequencing data of a study of blood T cell repertoires in COVID-19. Trimming removed 7 bases at V and 2 bases at J, with 11 bases between. CDR3 length: 13 residues. The germline gives CDR1 MNHEY, CDR2 SVGAGI. Data came from immunoSEQ multiplex PCR; TCRdb stores just in-frame clones and leaves some out. The sample consists of about 21,000 clones, around 89% of them appearing once. The genes are TRBV6-5 and TRBJ1-2; D perhaps matches TRBD1 (5 bases). Sequencing input: peripheral blood. The sequence derives from a man aged 65-85 years with active COVID-19. In DNA form, the CDR3 reads TGTGCCAGCAAAGTCAGGGCAAACTATGGCTACACCTTC. Translated: CASKVRANYGYTF.